These T cell receptor beta chains were read from a single sample in a study of sequential checkpoint blockade in melanoma. The repertoire was sequenced with immunoSEQ multiplex PCR; TCRdb's copy has only in-frame clones and lacks some. Here the sample spans under 20,000 clones, about 26% being singletons. Source: tumor tissue (inferred from file names), taken from a patient given nivolumab and ipilimumab in sequence. The receptors were sampled from a human donor with melanoma. The CDR3 runs from the conserved cysteine through the conserved F or W. A D gene is named only where the DNA matches it firmly. Not all rows give a size; the values are once, few, many and, for expanded clones, a class.

TRBJ1-4,.,TRBV18,.,CASSPGALSTNEKLFF,TGTGCCAGCTCGCCGGGAGCCTTATCAACTAATGAAAAACTGTTTTTT
TRBJ2-7,.,TRBV19,TRBD2,CASRLAGGREQYF,TGTGCCAGTCGACTAGCGGGAGGGCGTGAGCAGTACTTC
TRBJ1-2,.,TRBV12-5,.,CASTTSYGYTF,TGTGCCAGCACCACAAGCTATGGCTACACCTTC
TRBJ2-3,.,TRBV6-8,.,CASSYVGADTQYF,TGTGCCAGCAGTTACGTAGGGGCAGATACGCAGTATTTT
TRBJ1-4,.,TRBV28,.,CASSPHGVTNEKLFF,TGTGCCAGCAGTCCCCACGGGGTAACTAATGAAAAACTGTTTTTT
TRBJ2-3,.,TRBV28,.,CASITSVQPSSTDTQYF,TGTGCCAGCATCACTTCGGTGCAGCCTTCTAGCACAGATACGCAGTATTTT
TRBJ2-1,.,TRBV28,TRBD2,CASSLIQAGGNEQFF,TGTGCCAGCAGTTTAATCCAGGCCGGGGGGAATGAGCAGTTCTTC
TRBJ1-5,.,TRBV19,.,CASSETGYSNQPQHF,TGTGCCAGTAGCGAAACAGGATATAGCAATCAGCCCCAGCATTTT
TRBJ2-1,.,TRBV11-3,TRBD2,CASSLGPWTSGTLGRNEQFF,TGTGCCAGCAGCTTGGGACCTTGGACTAGCGGGACTCTTGGGCGGAATGAGCAGTTCTTC
TRBJ1-1,many,TRBV11-3,.,CASSPSPGWVNTEAFF,TGTGCCAGCAGCCCCTCACCCGGGTGGGTGAACACTGAAGCTTTCTTT
TRBJ1-2,few,TRBV28,.,CASSLGGKNYGYTF,TGTGCCAGCAGTTTAGGCGGCAAGAACTATGGCTACACCTTC
TRBJ1-1,few,TRBV6-8,.,CASSWGNSGNTEAFF,TGTGCCAGCAGTTGGGGGAACTCTGGGAACACTGAAGCTTTCTTT
TRBJ1-1,.,TRBV18,.,CASSPPGRPTEAFF,TGTGCCAGCTCACCACCAGGGCGTCCCACTGAAGCTTTCTTT
TRBJ1-1,few,TRBV6-8,.,CASSEGRLNTEAFF,TGTGCCAGCAGTGAGGGCAGACTGAACACTGAAGCTTTCTTT
TRBJ2-1,.,TRBV5-1,TRBD2,CASSPDPSGSTRYNEQFF,TGCGCCAGCAGCCCGGACCCTAGCGGGTCAACAAGGTACAATGAGCAGTTCTTC
TRBJ1-4,.,TRBV11-3,TRBD1,CASSLVTGGVNEKLFF,TGTGCCAGCAGCTTAGTCACAGGGGGCGTGAATGAAAAACTGTTTTTT
TRBJ1-5,few,TRBV6-8,.,CASRGTRVTQPQHF,TGTGCCAGCAGAGGGACGAGGGTTACTCAGCCCCAGCATTTT
TRBJ1-2,.,TRBV10-3,.,CAISESAGPHGYTF,TGTGCCATCAGTGAGTCTGCGGGTCCCCATGGCTACACCTTC
TRBJ2-3,.,TRBV1,.,CASSQDHSTDTQYF,TGCGCCAGCAGCCAAGATCACAGCACAGATACGCAGTATTTT
TRBJ2-2,.,TRBV4-1,TRBD2,CASSQQPAGKLFF,TGCGCCAGCAGCCAGCAACCAGCGGGAAAGCTGTTTTTT
TRBJ2-7,few,TRBV6-8,.,CASSYSMGGPAGQYF,TGTGCCAGCAGTTACTCGATGGGCGGCCCAGCGGGGCAGTACTTC
TRBJ1-1,few,TRBV9,.,CASSVLGNLAPNTEAFF,TGTGCCAGCAGCGTACTTGGTAACCTGGCCCCTAACACTGAAGCTTTCTTT
TRBJ1-4,few,TRBV19,.,CASSINPTRVHEKLFF,TGTGCCAGTAGTATAAACCCGACAAGGGTTCATGAAAAACTGTTTTTT
TRBJ1-2,.,TRBV12-5,.,CASGLVGGGNYGYTF,TGTGCTAGTGGTTTGGTAGGAGGGGGGAACTATGGCTACACCTTC
TRBJ1-1,few,TRBV29-1,TRBD1,CSVGGTDYEAFF,TGCAGCGTTGGTGGGACAGATTATGAAGCTTTCTTT
TRBJ1-5,few,TRBV15,.,CATSSLDISYQPQHF,TGTGCCACCAGCAGCCTAGACATCTCTTATCAGCCCCAGCATTTT
TRBJ2-5,few,TRBV18,TRBD1,CASSRDRETQYF,TGTGCCAGCTCTCGGGACAGGGAGACCCAGTACTTC
TRBJ1-1,many,TRBV11-3,.,CASSLWAGSVEEAFF,TGTGCCAGCAGCTTATGGGCAGGAAGTGTGGAAGAAGCTTTCTTT
TRBJ2-7,once,TRBV15,.,CATSRERRGGTSYEQYF,TGTGCCACCAGCAGAGAGAGAAGGGGTGGAACCTCTTACGAGCAGTACTTC
TRBJ2-3,once,TRBV14,TRBD2,CASSQDFGGGTDTQYF,TGTGCCAGCAGCCAAGACTTCGGGGGGGGCACAGATACGCAGTATTTT
TRBJ1-4,.,TRBV6-7,.,CASSYWQKLFF,TGTGCCAGCAGTTACTGGCAAAAACTGTTTTTT
TRBJ2-7,.,TRBV30,.,CAWSGRDEQYF,TGTGCCTGGAGCGGCAGAGACGAGCAGTACTTC
TRBJ2-1,.,TRBV6-8,.,CASSYDLIDEQFF,TGTGCCAGCAGTTACGACCTTATTGATGAGCAGTTCTTC
TRBJ1-2,few,TRBV29-1,TRBD1,CSVRVGTGDGYTF,TGCAGCGTCCGAGTAGGGACAGGTGATGGCTACACCTTC
TRBJ2-7,many,TRBV11-3,TRBD1,CASSPRQGPGEQYF,TGTGCCAGCAGCCCCCGACAGGGTCCAGGCGAGCAGTACTTC
TRBJ2-2,many,TRBV4-1,.,CASSQDRSTGELFF,TGCGCCAGCAGCCAAGATCGAAGCACCGGGGAGCTGTTTTTT
TRBJ2-7,.,TRBV30,TRBD2,CAWSLLAESYEQYF,TGTGCCTGGAGCCTACTAGCGGAGAGCTACGAGCAGTACTTC
TRBJ1-4,.,TRBV5-1,TRBD1,CASSLGPGRQGAREKLFF,TGCGCCAGCAGCTTGGGCCCGGGCAGGCAGGGGGCGCGAGAAAAACTGTTTTTT
TRBJ1-5,few,TRBV9,TRBD1,CASSEQGHNQPQHF,TGTGCCAGCAGTGAACAGGGGCACAATCAGCCCCAGCATTTT
TRBJ2-1,.,TRBV9,.,CASSVLAGQGEQFF,TGTGCCAGCAGCGTACTAGCGGGACAGGGGGAGCAGTTCTTC
TRBJ2-2,few,TRBV18,TRBD2,CASSPPGLAGGNTGELFF,TGTGCCAGCTCACCACCGGGACTAGCGGGGGGCAACACCGGGGAGCTGTTTTTT